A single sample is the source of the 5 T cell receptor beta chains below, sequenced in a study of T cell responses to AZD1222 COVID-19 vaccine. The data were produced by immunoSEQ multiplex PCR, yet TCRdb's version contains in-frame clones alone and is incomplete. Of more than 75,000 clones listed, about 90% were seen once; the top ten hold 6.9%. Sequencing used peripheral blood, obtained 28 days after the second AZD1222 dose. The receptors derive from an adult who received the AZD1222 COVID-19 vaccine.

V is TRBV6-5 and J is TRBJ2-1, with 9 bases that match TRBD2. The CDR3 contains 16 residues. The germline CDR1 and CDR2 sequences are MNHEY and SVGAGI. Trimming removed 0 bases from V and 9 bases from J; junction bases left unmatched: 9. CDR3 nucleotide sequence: TGTGCCAGCAGTTACTCGACTAGCGGAATCCCCGTTGAGCAGTTCTTC. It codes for CASSYSTSGIPVEQFF.

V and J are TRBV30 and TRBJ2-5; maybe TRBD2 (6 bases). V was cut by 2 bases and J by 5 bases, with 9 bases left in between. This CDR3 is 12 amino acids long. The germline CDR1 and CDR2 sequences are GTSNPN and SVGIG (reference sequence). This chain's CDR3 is CAWSTSRETQYF. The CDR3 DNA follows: TGTGCCTGGAGTACTAGCCGGGAGACCCAGTACTTC.

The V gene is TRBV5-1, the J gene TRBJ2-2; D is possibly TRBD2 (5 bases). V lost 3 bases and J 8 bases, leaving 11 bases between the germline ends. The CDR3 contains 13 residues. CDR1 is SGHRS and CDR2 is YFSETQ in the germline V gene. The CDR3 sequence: CASSSGLLGELFF. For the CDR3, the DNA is TGCGCCAGCAGCTCTGGACTGTTGGGGGAGCTGTTTTTT.

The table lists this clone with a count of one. The CDR3 sequence is CASSLVWGTDTQYF. The CDR3, as DNA: TGTGCCAGCAGTTTGGTTTGGGGTACAGATACGCAGTATTTT. The chain joins TRBV27 to TRBJ2-3; no firm D call. This CDR3 has 14 residues. V was clipped by 3 bases and J by 3 bases, with 10 bases between them. Per the germline V gene, CDR1 is MNHEY and CDR2 is SMNVEV (reference sequence).

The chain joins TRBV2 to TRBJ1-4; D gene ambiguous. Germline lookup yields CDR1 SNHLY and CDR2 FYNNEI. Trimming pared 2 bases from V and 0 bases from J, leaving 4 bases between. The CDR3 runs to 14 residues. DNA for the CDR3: TGTGCCAGCAGTGAAAGGTCAACTAATGAAAAACTGTTTTTT. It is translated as CASSERSTNEKLFF.